A single sample gave rise to the 8 T cell receptor beta chains below, sequenced in a study of glioma-infiltrating T cells. TCR alpha and beta CDR3 regions were amplified from RNA using iRepertoire nested multiplex PCR. TCRdb processed the multiplex PCR reads anew with MiXCR; each CDR3 protein has one entry. Of about 190,000 distinct CDR3 sequences in the sample, 32% are singletons; the top ten hold 20% to 25%. Sequencing was performed on glioma tissue, nonneoplastic brain tissue, or PBMCs (not recorded which). Every receptor here comes from a human donor with low-grade glioma or glioblastoma, undergoing nonglioma brain surgery, or in good health (not recorded which).

This clonotype was detected ten times or more. V and J are TRBV7-2 and TRBJ2-1, with 9 nucleotides matching TRBD2. In germline, CDR1 is SGHTA, CDR2 FQGNSA. The V segment lost 2 bases and the J segment 7 bases; nucleotides outside the gene matches: 6. The CDR3 extends over 15 amino acids. Written as DNA, the CDR3 is TGTGCCAGCAGCTTAATAGCGGGAGAGGGGAATGAGCAGTTCTTC. This encodes CASSLIAGEGNEQFF.

Many counts were recorded for this clonotype. The rearrangement links TRBV20-1 to TRBJ1-6; D remains unclear. This CDR3 is 18 amino acids long. Trimming cost V 0 bases and J 0 bases, with 15 bases left between them. The germline V gene has CDR1 DFQATT and CDR2 SNEGSKA (reference sequence). The CDR3 region has the DNA TGCAGTGCTAGAGATGCAGGACGGCAAGACTCCTATAATTCACCCCTCCACTTT. Amino acid sequence: CSARDAGRQDSYNSPLHF.

This clonotype was seen ten or more times. This sequence joins TRBV20-1 and TRBJ2-7; 11 nucleotides line up with TRBD1. The CDR3 is 14 residues long. Per germline, CDR1 DFQATT and CDR2 SNEGSKA (reference sequence). CDR3 protein: CSAYRTGGIYEQYF. The CDR3 DNA sequence: TGCAGCGCATATAGGACAGGGGGCATCTACGAGCAGTACTTC.

This clonotype was seen many times. The V call is TRBV27, the J call TRBJ1-2; D unclear. This CDR3 is 14 amino acids long. Germline CDR1 is MNHEY and CDR2 is SMNVEV (reference sequence). Trimming pared 9 bases from V and 7 bases from J, leaving 21 bases between. The chain's CDR3 is CASTTRAFTSGYTF. The CDR3 bases are TGTGCCAGTACCACCCGGGCGTTTACCTCTGGCTACACCTTC.

The V call is TRBV3-1, the J call TRBJ2-5, with TRBD2 matching over 7 bases. V shed 3 bases, J shed 2 bases, and the junction held 12 bases outside the gene matches. CDR1 is LGHDT, CDR2 YNNKEL, per germline (reference sequence). This CDR3 region has 17 residues. The CDR3 is CASSHKAQLANQETQYF. The CDR3 region has the DNA TGTGCCAGCAGCCATAAAGCCCAACTAGCGAATCAAGAGACCCAGTACTTC.

Notes on this clonotype: This may come from a read error, since a much larger clone is one base off. The rearrangement links TRBV18 to TRBJ2-3; 7 bases line up with TRBD1. With V trimmed by 6 bases and J by 0 bases, 6 bases remained unmatched. The CDR3 consists of 15 residues. Germline values: CDR1 KGHSH, CDR2 LQKENI. This CDR3 is CASSPGQYSTDTQYF. The CDR3 nucleotides read TGTGCCAGCTCGCCGGGACAGTATAGCACAGATACGCAGTATTTT.

The chain joins TRBV18 to TRBJ1-1; TRBD1 might be the D (6 bases). The CDR3 consists of 12 residues. V was pared by 6 bases and J by 8 bases, with 13 bases between. The germline V gene encodes CDR1 KGHSH and CDR2 LQKENI. CDR3 DNA: TGTGCCAGCTCTCTGGACAGCTACGAAGCTTTCTTT. The encoded protein is CASSLDSYEAFF. The variable domain in full, completed from reference TRBV18 and TRBJ1-1, reads NAGVMQNPRHLVRRRGQEARLRCSPMKGHSHVYWYRQLPEEGLKFMVYLQKENIIDESGMPKERFSAEFPKEGPSILRIQQVVRGDSAAYFCASSLDSYEAFFGQGTRLTVV.

About this clonotype: A much larger clonotype is one base distant, so this may be a read error. The chain is built from TRBV4-1 and TRBJ2-7, with D unclear. From germline, CDR1 is MGHRA and CDR2 YSYEKL. The CDR3 sequence is 15 residues long. The CDR3 protein is CASSQDPQHIYGCTF. Here the CDR3 DNA reads TGCGCCAGCAGCCAAGATCCGCAACACATCTATGGCTGCACCTTC.